This T cell receptor beta chain was recovered during a study of blood T cell repertoires in COVID-19 (TCRdb year 2020). As for the study more broadly: The collaborator samples originated in the United States, Italy and Spain and spanned the acute and convalescent phases of COVID-19. The material from the prospective study consisted of cDNA or gDNA derived from T cells, B-cell-depleted T cells, or PBMCs. A freely available public database, intended as a resource for researchers studying the immune response to SARS-CoV-2, is where the repertoires were released. Where available, HLA class I and class II types were obtained from metadata supplied by the sample provider rather than from assay-based typing. Samples were obtained from the ongoing ImmuneRACE study (first 160 participants) and from approximately 1,200 subjects provided by 6 global collaborators. Subjects who had been exposed to COVID-19, were actively infected with it, or had recovered from it provided the deeply sampled blood TCRbeta repertoires that made up the dataset. Sample metadata almost always included a de-identified subject ID, COVID-19 status, age in years and sex.

In the case of this clone: Its antigen remains unidentified. Per-base quality was not reported, and no clone a single base away is much larger than it.

Broader findings and caveats from the paper: The quantity of clinical and demographic metadata differed by source and by participant and was supplied without curation.

The collaborating institutions used their own protocols to collect whole blood in K2EDTA tubes. For TCRbeta analysis, collaborator samples were shipped as frozen whole blood, as isolated PBMCs, or as DNA extracted from either sample type. TCRbeta CDR3 regions were amplified from genomic DNA by means of the immunoSEQ Assay, a bias-controlled multiplex PCR. The authors processed their data as follows. Nucleated cell counts per sample were estimated from amplification of reference gene primers within the assay. To quantify the absolute abundance of each unique TCRbeta CDR3 rearrangement, sequence reads were collapsed and filtered. For each sample, productive Simpson clonality was calculated as the square root of Simpson's diversity index across productive rearrangements. Here the immuneACCESS table is served through TCRdb, limited to in-frame sequences with V and J called. Missing clones are a known gap in these copies; in checked studies unresolved V genes cover under half, and the rest lacks a known reason. The V and J calls and the clone size are those of that table, but D and trimming were determined from the DNA. The table for this sample lists some 120,000 clones; over 75% of them were counted only once. The ten biggest clones cover roughly 3.6% of the sample.

From the cysteine through the phenylalanine, the CDR3 covers 13 amino acids. Left in the record is the CDR3 DNA by itself, 39 bases read in frame from the first base. CDR1 and CDR2 were assigned from the germline V gene as SGDLS and YYNGEE. Trimming costs V 0 bases and J 1 base, and their ends lie 4 bases apart. This sequence uses TRBV9 and TRBJ1-1; the D gene is not confidently resolved. The receptor was isolated from a woman aged 60-75 years with acute or convalescent COVID-19. Sequencing was done on a sample of peripheral blood. The nucleotides are TGTGCCAGCAGCGTAGAGCCGAACACTGAAGCTTTCTTT. It encodes CASSVEPNTEAFF.